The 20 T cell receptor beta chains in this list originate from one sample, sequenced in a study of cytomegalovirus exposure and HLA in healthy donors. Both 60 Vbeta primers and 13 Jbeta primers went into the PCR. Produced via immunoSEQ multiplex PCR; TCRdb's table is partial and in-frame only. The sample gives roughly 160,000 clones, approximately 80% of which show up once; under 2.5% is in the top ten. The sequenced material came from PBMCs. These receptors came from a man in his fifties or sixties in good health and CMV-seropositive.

For the CDR3, the DNA is TGTGCCATCAGTGATTCCCGCGACGTGCGGGTGGACACCGGGGAGCTGTTTTTT. Amino acids: CAISDSRDVRVDTGELFF. This chain uses TRBV10-3 with TRBJ2-2; D may be TRBD2 (5 bases). Germline-derived CDR1 and CDR2 are ENHRY and SYGVKD. The CDR3 spans 18 residues. V dropped 3 bases and J dropped 3 bases, with 20 bases sitting between them.

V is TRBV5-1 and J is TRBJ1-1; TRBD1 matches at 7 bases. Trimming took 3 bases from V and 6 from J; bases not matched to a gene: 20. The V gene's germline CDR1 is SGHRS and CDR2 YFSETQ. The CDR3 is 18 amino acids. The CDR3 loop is CASSSDSGVTGISAEAFF. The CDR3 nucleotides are TGCGCCAGCAGCTCAGACTCAGGGGTGACAGGGATTAGCGCTGAAGCTTTCTTT.

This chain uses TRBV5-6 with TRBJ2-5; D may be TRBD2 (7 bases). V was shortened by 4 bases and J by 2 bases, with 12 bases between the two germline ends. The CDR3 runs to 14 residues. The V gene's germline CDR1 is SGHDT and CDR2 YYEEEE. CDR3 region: CASSGGGGQETQYF. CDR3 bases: TGTGCCAGCAGCGGGGGGGGCGGGCAAGAGACCCAGTACTTC.

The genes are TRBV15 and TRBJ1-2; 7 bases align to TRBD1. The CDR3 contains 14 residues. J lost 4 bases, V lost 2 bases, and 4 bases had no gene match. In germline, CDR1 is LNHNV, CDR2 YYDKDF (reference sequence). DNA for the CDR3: TGTGCCACCAGCAGAAGGGACAGCGTCTATGGCTACACCTTC. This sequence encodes CATSRRDSVYGYTF.

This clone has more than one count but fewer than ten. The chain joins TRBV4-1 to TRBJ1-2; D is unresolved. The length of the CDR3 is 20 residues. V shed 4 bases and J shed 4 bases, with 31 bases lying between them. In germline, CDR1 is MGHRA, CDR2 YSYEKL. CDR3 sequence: CASSRERRSNSGGRLYGYTF. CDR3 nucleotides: TGCGCCAGCAGCCGAGAAAGAAGATCCAATTCGGGCGGGCGCCTCTATGGCTACACCTTC.

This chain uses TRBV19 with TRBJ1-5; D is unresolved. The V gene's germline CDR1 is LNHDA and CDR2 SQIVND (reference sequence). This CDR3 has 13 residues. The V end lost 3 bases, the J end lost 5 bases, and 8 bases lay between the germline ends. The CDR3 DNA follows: TGTGCCAGTAGTATTAATATGTATCAGCCCCAGCATTTT. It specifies CASSINMYQPQHF.

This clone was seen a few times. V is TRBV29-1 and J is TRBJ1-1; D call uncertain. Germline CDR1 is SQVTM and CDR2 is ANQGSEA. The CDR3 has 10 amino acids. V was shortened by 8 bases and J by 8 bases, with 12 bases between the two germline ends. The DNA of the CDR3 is TGCAGCCACAGTCGTGCCGAAGCTTTCTTT. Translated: CSHSRAEAFF.

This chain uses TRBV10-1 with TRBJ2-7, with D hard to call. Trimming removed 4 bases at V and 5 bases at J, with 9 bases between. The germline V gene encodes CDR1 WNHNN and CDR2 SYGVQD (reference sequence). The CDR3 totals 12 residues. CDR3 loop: CASSVGPDEQYF. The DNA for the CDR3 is TGCGCCAGCAGTGTTGGTCCGGACGAGCAGTACTTC.

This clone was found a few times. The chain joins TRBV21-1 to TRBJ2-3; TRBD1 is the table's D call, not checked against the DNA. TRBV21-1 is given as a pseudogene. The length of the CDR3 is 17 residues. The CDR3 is CASSKARGRGGTDTQYF. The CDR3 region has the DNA TGTGCCAGCAGCAAAGCCCGGGGCAGGGGTGGCACAGATACGCAGTATTTT.

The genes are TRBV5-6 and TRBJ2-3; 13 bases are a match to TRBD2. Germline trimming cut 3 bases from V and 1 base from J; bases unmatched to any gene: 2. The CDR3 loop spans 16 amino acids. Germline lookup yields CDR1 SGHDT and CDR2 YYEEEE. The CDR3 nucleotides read TGTGCCAGCAGCTGGGGGACTAGCGGGGGCACAGATACGCAGTATTTT. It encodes CASSWGTSGGTDTQYF. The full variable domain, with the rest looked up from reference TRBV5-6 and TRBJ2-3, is DAGVTQSPTHLIKTRGQQVTLRCSPKSGHDTVSWYQQALGQGPQFIFQYYEEEERQRGNFPDRFSGHQFPNYSSELNVNALLLGDSALYLCASSWGTSGGTDTQYFGPGTRLTVL.

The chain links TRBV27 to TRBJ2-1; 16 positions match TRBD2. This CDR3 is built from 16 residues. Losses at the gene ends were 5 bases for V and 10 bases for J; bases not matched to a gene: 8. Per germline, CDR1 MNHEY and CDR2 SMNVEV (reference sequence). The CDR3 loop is CASSPGTSGGAVEQFF. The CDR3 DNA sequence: TGTGCCAGCAGTCCAGGGACTAGCGGGGGGGCCGTGGAGCAGTTCTTC.

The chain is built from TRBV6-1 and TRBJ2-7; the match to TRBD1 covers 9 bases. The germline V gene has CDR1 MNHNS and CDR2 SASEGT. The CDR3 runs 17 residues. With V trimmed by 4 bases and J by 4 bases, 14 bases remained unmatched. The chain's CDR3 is CASSAQFWGQGSYEQYF. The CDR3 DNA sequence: TGTGCCAGCAGTGCGCAGTTCTGGGGACAGGGATCTTACGAGCAGTACTTC.

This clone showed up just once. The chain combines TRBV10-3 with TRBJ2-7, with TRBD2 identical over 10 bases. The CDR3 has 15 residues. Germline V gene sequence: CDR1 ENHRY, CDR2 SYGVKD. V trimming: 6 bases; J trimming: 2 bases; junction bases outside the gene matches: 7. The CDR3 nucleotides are TGTGCCATCAGGGGTAGCGGGGGGCTTACCTACGAGCAGTACTTC. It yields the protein CAIRGSGGLTYEQYF.

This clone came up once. The CDR3 DNA sequence: TGCGCCAGCAGCTTGGAGGGACTAGCGGGGGGTACAGATACGCAGTATTTT. This translates into CASSLEGLAGGTDTQYF. The rearrangement joins TRBV5-1 to TRBJ2-3; 15 nucleotides align to TRBD2. The CDR3 is 17 amino acids. Germline CDR1 reads SGHRS; CDR2 reads YFSETQ. The V and J ends lost 0 bases and 3 bases, in that order; junction bases with no gene match: 2.

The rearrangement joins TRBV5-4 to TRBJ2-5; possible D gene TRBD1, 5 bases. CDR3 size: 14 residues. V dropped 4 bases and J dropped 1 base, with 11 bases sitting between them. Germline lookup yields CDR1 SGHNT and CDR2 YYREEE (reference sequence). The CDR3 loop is CASSEGRAQETQYF. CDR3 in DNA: TGTGCCAGCAGCGAAGGCAGGGCCCAAGAGACCCAGTACTTC.

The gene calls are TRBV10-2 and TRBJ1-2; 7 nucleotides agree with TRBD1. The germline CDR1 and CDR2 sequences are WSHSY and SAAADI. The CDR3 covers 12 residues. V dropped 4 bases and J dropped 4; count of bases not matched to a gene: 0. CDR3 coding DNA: TGCGCCAGCAGTGGACAGGGCTATGGCTACACCTTC. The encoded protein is CASSGQGYGYTF.

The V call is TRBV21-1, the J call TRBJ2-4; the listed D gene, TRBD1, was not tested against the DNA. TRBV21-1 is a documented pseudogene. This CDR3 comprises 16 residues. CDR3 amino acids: CASRNRGRVSKNIQYF. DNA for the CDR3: TGTGCCAGCAGAAACAGGGGGCGAGTGTCCAAAAACATTCAGTACTTC.

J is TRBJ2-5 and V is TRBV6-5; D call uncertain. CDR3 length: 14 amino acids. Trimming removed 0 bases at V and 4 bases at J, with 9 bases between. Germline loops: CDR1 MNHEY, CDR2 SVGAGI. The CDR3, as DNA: TGTGCCAGCAGTTACTCTTCTCTGGCAGAGACCCAGTACTTC. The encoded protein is CASSYSSLAETQYF.

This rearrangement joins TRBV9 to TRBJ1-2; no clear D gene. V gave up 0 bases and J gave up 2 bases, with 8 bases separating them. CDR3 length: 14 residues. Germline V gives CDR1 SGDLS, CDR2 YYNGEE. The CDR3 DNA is TGTGCCAGCAGCGTAGAGAGTGTAAACTATGGCTACACCTTC. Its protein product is CASSVESVNYGYTF.

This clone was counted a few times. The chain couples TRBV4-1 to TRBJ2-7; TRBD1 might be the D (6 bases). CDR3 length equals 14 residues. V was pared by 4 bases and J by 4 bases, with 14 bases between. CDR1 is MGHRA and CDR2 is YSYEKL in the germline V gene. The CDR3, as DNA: TGCGCCAGCAGCCTGGGGGCAGGGGTTTACGAGCAGTACTTC. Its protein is CASSLGAGVYEQYF.